This T cell receptor beta chain was captured by sequencing in a study of cytotoxic CD8 clonotypes in ibrutinib-treated CLL. Study-level results: In comparison with age-matched healthy donors, baseline clonality was higher and tracked circulating CD8+ T-cell counts.

The CDR3 contains 17 residues. Germline assignment: CDR1 SGHNT and CDR2 YYREEE (reference sequence). Trimming took 4 bases from V and 0 from J; bases not matched to a gene: 12. Clones were sequenced by immunoSEQ multiplex PCR, and TCRdb holds only the in-frame ones, with some missing. The sample includes approximately 35,000 clones, about two thirds of them seen just once. This clone was seen a handful of times. The antigen remains undetermined. The receptor comes from a human donor with chronic lymphocytic leukemia. This sequence joins TRBV5-4 and TRBJ1-1; 7 positions match TRBD1. The source was PBMCs, collected at disease progression, from a patient treated with ibrutinib. The CDR3 DNA reads as TGTGCCAGCAGCGGACGACGGACAGGAGAAATGAACACTGAAGCTTTCTTT. This sequence encodes CASSGRRTGEMNTEAFF.